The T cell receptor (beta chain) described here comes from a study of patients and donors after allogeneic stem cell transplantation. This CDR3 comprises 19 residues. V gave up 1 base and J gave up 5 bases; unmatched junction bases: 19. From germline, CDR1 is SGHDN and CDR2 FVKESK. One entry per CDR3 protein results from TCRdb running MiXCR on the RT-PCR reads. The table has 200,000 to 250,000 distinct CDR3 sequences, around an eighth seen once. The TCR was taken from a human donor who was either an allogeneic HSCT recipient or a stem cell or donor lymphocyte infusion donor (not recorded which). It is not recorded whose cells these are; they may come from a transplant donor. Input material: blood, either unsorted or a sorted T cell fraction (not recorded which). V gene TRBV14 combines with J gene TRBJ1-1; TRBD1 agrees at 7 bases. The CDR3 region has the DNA TGTGCCAGCAGCCAAGCGGCCAGGGGGTTCCTCACGGGGGATACTGAAGCTTTCTTT. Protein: CASSQAARGFLTGDTEAFF.